This TCR beta chain was found in a study of beta chain features in type 1 diabetes. The investigators reverse transcribed all of the isolated RNA, so they sequenced expressed TCRB transcripts. This table comes from immunoSEQ multiplex PCR, and its TCRdb copy is limited to in-frame clones, with some not included. Among under 400,000 clones, 14% were seen once, and the ten largest hold over 5%. V dropped 5 bases and J dropped 11 bases, with 21 bases sitting between them. The V gene's germline CDR1 is WNHNN and CDR2 SYGVQD (reference sequence). This CDR3 is 14 amino acids long. The chain links TRBV10-1 to TRBJ1-2; tentatively, D is TRBD1 (6 bases). The TCR comes from a man in his thirties or forties in good health. The material sequenced was central memory CD4+ T cells from blood. Written as DNA, the CDR3 is TGCGCCAGCAGTCGAGATTTGCAACAGGGATCTTACACCTTC. It encodes CASSRDLQQGSYTF.